These 25 T cell receptor beta chains share one sample of origin, sequenced in a study of cytomegalovirus exposure and HLA in healthy donors. Primers included in the PCR were 60 Vbeta and 13 Jbeta primers. Assay used: immunoSEQ multiplex PCR; TCRdb lists only in-frame clones, some missing. The data hold about 200,000 clones, with approximately 78% observed a single time. Sequencing used PBMCs. These receptors were obtained from a woman in her late teens or twenties in good health and CMV-seronegative.

This chain links TRBV29-1 with TRBJ2-7; TRBD1 matches at 7 bases. Germline V gene lookup returns CDR1 SQVTM and CDR2 ANQGSEA. Losses at the gene ends were 4 bases for V and 2 bases for J; bases not matched to a gene: 11. The CDR3 length is 15 residues. This chain's CDR3 is CSVGGRDRTTYEQYF. The CDR3 region has the DNA TGCAGCGTTGGGGGCCGGGACAGAACTACCTACGAGCAGTACTTC.

J is TRBJ1-2 and V is TRBV7-9, with 9 nucleotides matching TRBD1. This CDR3 has 19 residues. After removal of 5 bases from V and 2 bases from J, the junction contained 18 bases not matched to a gene. The germline gives CDR1 SEHNR, CDR2 FQNEAQ (reference sequence). The DNA for the CDR3 is TGTGCCAGCAGCCCCATTGATGGGGACAGGGAAAATGCCAACTATGGCTACACCTTC. It translates to CASSPIDGDRENANYGYTF. The complete variable domain, with remaining parts taken from reference TRBV7-9 and TRBJ1-2, reads DTGVSQNPRHKITKRGQNVTFRCDPISEHNRLYWYRQTLGQGPEFLTYFQNEAQLEKSRLLSDRFSAERPKGSFSTLEIQRTEQGDSAMYLCASSPIDGDRENANYGYTFGSGTRLTVV.

V usage is TRBV11-3 and J usage is TRBJ2-7, with D perhaps TRBD2 (5 bases). Per the germline V gene, CDR1 is SGHNT and CDR2 is YENEEA. V gave up 6 bases and J gave up 0 bases, with 12 bases separating them. The CDR3 has 14 amino acids. The CDR3 is CASSFEGSSYEQYV. The CDR3 DNA reads TGTGCCAGCAGTTTCGAAGGGAGCTCCTACGAGCAGTACGTC.

This chain links TRBV7-2 with TRBJ2-7; tentative D call: TRBD1 (6 bases). Per germline, CDR1 SGHTA and CDR2 FQGNSA. This CDR3 spans 15 amino acids. Trimming took 0 bases from V and 3 from J, leaving 12 bases between them. The CDR3 spells CASSLAQAGDYEQYF. CDR3 sequence (DNA): TGTGCCAGCAGCTTAGCGCAGGCAGGGGACTACGAGCAGTACTTC.

This chain uses TRBV7-2 with TRBJ2-7; TRBD2 might be the D (5 bases). Germline V gene lookup returns CDR1 SGHTA and CDR2 FQGNSA. V lost 5 bases and J lost 6, with 14 bases in between. This CDR3 spans 13 amino acids. The DNA of the CDR3 is TGTGCCAGCAGCGAACCCCCCGCGGGCGAGCAGTACGTC. As protein: CASSEPPAGEQYV.

The V call is TRBV14, the J call TRBJ1-6; D is unclear. Trimming took 0 bases from V and 12 from J, leaving 18 bases between them. Germline loops: CDR1 SGHDN, CDR2 FVKESK. This CDR3 region has 16 residues. The chain's CDR3 is CASSQDSGVGYGPLHF. CDR3 coding DNA: TGTGCCAGCAGCCAAGATAGCGGGGTCGGCTATGGACCCCTCCACTTT.

CDR3: CASSWVGSPTDNEQFF. The CDR3 DNA reads TGTGCCAGCAGCTGGGTCGGGAGTCCCACCGACAATGAGCAGTTCTTC. V and J are TRBV5-4 and TRBJ2-1, with a possible D match to TRBD2 (6 bases). This CDR3 has 16 residues. Trimming stripped 3 bases from V and 5 bases from J, with 18 bases between. Germline V CDR1 and CDR2: SGHNT, YYREEE (reference sequence).

The rearrangement links TRBV5-1 to TRBJ2-3, with 8 bases lining up with TRBD1. After removal of 0 bases from V and 0 bases from J, the junction contained 3 bases not matched to a gene. This CDR3 is 16 amino acids long. Germline V gene data show CDR1 as SGHRS and CDR2 as YFSETQ. This CDR3 reads CASSLGDRSSTDTQYF. CDR3 nucleotides: TGCGCCAGCAGCTTGGGGGACAGGTCTAGCACAGATACGCAGTATTTT.

The genes are TRBV5-1 and TRBJ2-1; tentative D call: TRBD2 (6 bases). Germline V gene sequence: CDR1 SGHRS, CDR2 YFSETQ. This CDR3 is 10 amino acids long. The V end lost 5 bases, the J end lost 9 bases, and 6 bases lay between the germline ends. The CDR3 nucleotides read TGCGCCAGCAGGGGGGGTGAGCAGTTCTTC. This translates into CASRGGEQFF.

This chain connects TRBV27 to TRBJ2-1; 11 bases map to TRBD2. CDR3 length equals 21 residues. Germline trimming cut 3 bases from V and 4 bases from J; bases unmatched to any gene: 20. The germline V gene encodes CDR1 MNHEY and CDR2 SMNVEV (reference sequence). Here the CDR3 reads CASSFSLPTSGRGGRYNEQFF. For the CDR3, the DNA is TGTGCCAGCAGTTTCAGCCTACCAACTAGCGGGAGAGGGGGGCGGTACAATGAGCAGTTCTTC.

The rearrangement links TRBV4-1 to TRBJ2-5, with TRBD1 identical over 11 bases. The germline CDR1 and CDR2 sequences are MGHRA and YSYEKL. The junction had 6 bases not matched to a gene; V was cut back by 1 base and J by 5 bases. CDR3 length: 16 amino acids. CDR3 loop: CASSQGTGGFFETQYF. The CDR3 region has the DNA TGCGCCAGCAGCCAAGGGACAGGGGGCTTTTTTGAGACCCAGTACTTC.

The genes are TRBV4-1 and TRBJ1-5; TRBD1 agrees at 9 bases. The CDR3 runs 15 residues. Trimming removed 4 bases from V and 5 bases from J; junction bases left unmatched: 6. CDR1 is MGHRA and CDR2 is YSYEKL in the germline V gene. CDR3 DNA sequence: TGCGCCAGCAGCCGCGCGGGACAGGGAGATCAGCCCCAGCATTTT. The encoded protein is CASSRAGQGDQPQHF.

The rearrangement joins TRBV14 to TRBJ2-7; possible D gene TRBD2, 6 bases. The germline V gene encodes CDR1 SGHDN and CDR2 FVKESK. The V and J ends lost 1 base and 1 base respectively, with 14 bases between them. The length of the CDR3 is 16 residues. DNA of the CDR3: TGTGCCAGCAGCCAAGCCGGGGACGGGAGATCCTACGAGCAGTACTTC. Its translation is CASSQAGDGRSYEQYF.

CDR3 region: CASSYSEGASYEQYF. The CDR3 DNA sequence: TGTGCCAGCAGTTACTCCGAGGGGGCCTCCTACGAGCAGTACTTC. The rearrangement uses TRBV6-5 and TRBJ2-7; 7 bases line up with TRBD1. Trimming took 0 bases from V and 0 from J; bases not matched to a gene: 2. Germline V gene data show CDR1 as MNHEY and CDR2 as SVGAGI. The CDR3 contains 15 residues.

This clone was seen once. The chain carries TRBV14 and TRBJ2-6; 8 bases align to TRBD2. The length of the CDR3 is 17 residues. Germline assignment: CDR1 SGHDN and CDR2 FVKESK. With V trimmed by 5 bases and J by 1 base, 7 bases remained unmatched. CDR3 bases: TGTGCCAGCAGCAAAGGACTAGCTCAGTCTGGGGCCAACGTCCTGACTTTC. Its protein product is CASSKGLAQSGANVLTF.

The chain has TRBV29-1 and TRBJ2-1, with TRBD1 matching 8 bases. This CDR3 is 11 amino acids long. Germline trimming cut 6 bases from V and 8 bases from J; bases unmatched to any gene: 3. From germline, CDR1 is SQVTM and CDR2 ANQGSEA. The CDR3 loop is CSVAGGYEQFF. The CDR3, as DNA: TGCAGCGTGGCAGGGGGCTATGAGCAGTTCTTC.

The V gene is TRBV4-3, the J gene TRBJ1-4; tentative D call: TRBD1 (6 bases). Trimming cost V 3 bases and J 4 bases, with 12 bases left between them. CDR3 length equals 15 residues. The germline V gene encodes CDR1 LGHNA and CDR2 YSLEER. The CDR3 nucleotides read TGCGCCAGCAGCCAGGACAGCAGAATTAATGAAAAACTGTTTTTT. It codes for CASSQDSRINEKLFF.

This clone has only one observation. The V call is TRBV7-2, the J call TRBJ2-7; D perhaps matches TRBD1 (5 bases). CDR1 is SGHTA and CDR2 is FQGNSA in the germline V gene. V lost 4 bases, J lost 6 bases, and 16 bases lay in between. The CDR3 has 14 residues. This CDR3 reads CASSSPRRAFEQYF. The CDR3 DNA follows: TGTGCCAGCAGCTCCCCCCGCAGGGCCTTCGAGCAGTACTTC.

The chain employs TRBV7-9 and TRBJ2-7; tentatively, D is TRBD1 (5 bases). Germline-derived CDR1 and CDR2 are SEHNR and FQNEAQ (reference sequence). Trimming took 5 bases from V and 4 from J, leaving 15 bases between them. CDR3 size: 14 residues. CDR3 in DNA: TGTGCCAGCAGCCCGGACAATCCCGGGTACGAGCAGTACTTC. Encoded protein: CASSPDNPGYEQYF.

V gene TRBV4-2 combines with J gene TRBJ2-5; possible D gene TRBD2, 6 bases. This CDR3 region has 14 residues. CDR1 and CDR2 from the germline V gene are LGHNA and YNFKEQ. The V end was cut by 3 bases, the J end by 3 bases, with 11 bases between. The CDR3 bases are TGTGCCAGCAGCCAGGGGACTGCCAAAGAGACCCAGTACTTC. It encodes CASSQGTAKETQYF.

This rearrangement joins TRBV28 to TRBJ2-3; 8 nucleotides align to TRBD1. The CDR3 covers 15 residues. The junction had 5 bases not matched to a gene; V was cut back by 5 bases and J by 1 base. Germline V gene sequence: CDR1 MDHEN, CDR2 SYDVKM. CDR3 sequence: CASSVPGQGTDTQYF. Written as DNA, the CDR3 is TGTGCCAGCAGTGTACCGGGACAGGGCACAGATACGCAGTATTTT.

This clone was observed once. This sequence joins TRBV2 and TRBJ2-7; TRBD2 aligns across 7 bases. Germline V CDR1 and CDR2: SNHLY, FYNNEI. This CDR3 has 13 amino acids. J lost 2 bases, V lost 8 bases, and 6 bases had no gene match. CDR3: CASSAGAAYEQYV. CDR3 DNA sequence: TGTGCCAGCTCGGCGGGAGCCGCCTACGAGCAGTACGTC.

The chain is built from TRBV2 and TRBJ1-2; 9 bases line up with TRBD1. Per the germline V gene, CDR1 is SNHLY and CDR2 is FYNNEI. With 7 bases clipped from V and 6 bases from J, the junction kept 12 bases outside the gene matches. The CDR3 has 15 residues. CDR3 in DNA: TGTGCCAGCAATATTCCGGGACAGGGAAGGGATGGCTACACCTTC. Protein product: CASNIPGQGRDGYTF.

This chain uses TRBV7-9 with TRBJ2-5, with 7 bases aligning to TRBD2. The germline V gene encodes CDR1 SEHNR and CDR2 FQNEAQ (reference sequence). V lost 1 base to trimming and J lost 2 bases; unmatched junction nucleotides: 10. The CDR3 has 17 amino acids. The CDR3 DNA reads TGTGCCAGCAGCTTAGTGGGGGTTGGGGGGGGACAAGAGACCCAGTACTTC. It codes for CASSLVGVGGGQETQYF.

This chain connects TRBV9 to TRBJ1-2; D gene unclear. Trimming removed 0 bases from V and 6 bases from J, with 12 bases in between. The CDR3 has 14 residues. In germline, CDR1 is SGDLS, CDR2 YYNGEE. As DNA, the CDR3 is TGTGCCAGCAGCGTAGGAAAGGGAGGGAATGGCTACACCTTC. It is translated as CASSVGKGGNGYTF.